This TCR beta chain was observed in a study of T cell responses to AZD1222 COVID-19 vaccine. General study findings and limits: Reportedly, nearly half of unique spike TCRs recognized epitopes outside B.1.351/B.1.1.7 mutations. Without day 14 samples, only post-peak T cell repertoires were studied. Possibly, clonal diversity was underestimated; donors were largely white British and included more females.

Here immunoSEQ multiplex PCR was the method, and the copy in TCRdb shows in-frame clones only, minus some. The data contain some 140,000 clones, approximately 92% of them singletons. Worth noting for this clone: What it binds is not known.

The CDR3 has 15 residues. The germline CDR1 and CDR2 sequences are MDHEN and SYDVKM. V was clipped by 8 bases and J by 8 bases, with 19 bases between them. This clonotype was obtained from an adult who received the AZD1222 COVID-19 vaccine. The V gene is TRBV28, the J gene TRBJ1-6; D is unclear. Sequencing was performed on peripheral blood, taken 28 days after the second AZD1222 dose. CDR3 protein: CASANWEGIDSPLHF. The CDR3 DNA follows: TGTGCCAGCGCCAACTGGGAAGGGATCGATTCACCCCTCCACTTT.